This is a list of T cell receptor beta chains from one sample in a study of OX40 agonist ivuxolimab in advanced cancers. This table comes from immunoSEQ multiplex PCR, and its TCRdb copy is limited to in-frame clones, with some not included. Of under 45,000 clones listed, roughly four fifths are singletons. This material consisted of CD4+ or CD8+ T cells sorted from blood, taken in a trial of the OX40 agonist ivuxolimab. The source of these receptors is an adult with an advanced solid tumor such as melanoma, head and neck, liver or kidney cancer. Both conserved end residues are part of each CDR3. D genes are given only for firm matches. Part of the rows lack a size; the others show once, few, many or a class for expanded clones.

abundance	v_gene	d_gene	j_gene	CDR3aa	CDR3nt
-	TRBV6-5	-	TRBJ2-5	CASSYAEGETQYF	TGTGCCAGCAGTTACGCTGAAGGGGAGACCCAGTACTTC
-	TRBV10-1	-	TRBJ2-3	CASSESVGAYTQYF	TGCGCCAGCAGTGAGTCGGTGGGGGCCTATACGCAGTATTTT
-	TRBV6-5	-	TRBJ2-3	CATAAAGSTDTQYF	TGTGCCACCGCCGCCGCGGGATCCACAGATACGCAGTATTTT
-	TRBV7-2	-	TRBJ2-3	CASSVLGGVDTQYF	TGTGCCAGCAGCGTCCTAGGGGGGGTAGATACGCAGTATTTT
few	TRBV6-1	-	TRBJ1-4	CASSELGEKLFF	TGTGCCAGCAGTGAATTGGGTGAAAAACTGTTTTTT
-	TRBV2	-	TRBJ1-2	CASNYLPQGYGYTF	TGTGCCAGCAACTACCTCCCTCAGGGGTATGGCTACACCTTC
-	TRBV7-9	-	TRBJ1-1	CASSSQGGNTEAFF	TGTGCCAGCAGCTCACAGGGTGGCAACACTGAAGCTTTCTTT
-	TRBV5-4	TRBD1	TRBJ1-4	CASSLDRGHNEKLFF	TGTGCCAGCAGCTTGGACAGGGGGCATAATGAAAAACTGTTTTTT
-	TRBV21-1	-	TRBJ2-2	CASSKGRTADAPTNTGELFF	TGTGCCAGCAGCAAAGGGAGGACAGCCGACGCCCCCACGAACACCGGGGAGCTGTTTTTT
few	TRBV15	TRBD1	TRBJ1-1	CATRRGPTEAFF	TGTGCCACCAGGAGGGGGCCCACTGAAGCTTTCTTT
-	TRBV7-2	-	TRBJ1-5	CASSLGVREGQPQHF	TGTGCCAGCAGCTTAGGCGTCAGGGAAGGTCAGCCCCAGCATTTT
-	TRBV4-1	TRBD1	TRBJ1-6	CASSQDRDRGSSPLHF	TGCGCCAGCAGCCAAGATAGGGACAGGGGAAGTTCACCCCTCCACTTT
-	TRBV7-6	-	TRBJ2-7	CASSLVKDGSSYEQYF	TGTGCCAGCAGCTTAGTTAAGGACGGATCATCCTACGAGCAGTACTTC
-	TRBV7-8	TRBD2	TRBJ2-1	CASSLDVGGTYNEQFF	TGTGCCAGCAGCTTAGATGTGGGAGGGACCTACAATGAGCAGTTCTTC